This TCR beta chain was profiled in a study of identical twins. The study, taken as a whole, reports: Insertions ran lower in abundant cord blood beta clonotypes, though not in memory repertoires.

Each CDR3 protein is one row after TCRdb ran MiXCR on the 5' RACE reads. This table holds 400,000 to 550,000 distinct CDR3 sequences, around 24% found once. CDR1 and CDR2 from the germline V gene are SGHRS and YFSETQ. Germline trimming cut 7 bases from V and 6 bases from J; bases unmatched to any gene: 4. The CDR3 spans 13 residues. This clonotype has only one observation. Antigen specificity is unknown. The sample also formed part of further work on T cells expressing NK-cell markers. That publication notes: In several experiments, an anti-gamma-delta TCR antibody restricted sorting to alpha-beta TCR T cells. Roughly six of the donors carried dominant NKG2C+ clonotypes that took up roughly 1.0-8% of their CD8+ T cells. In several donors, these clonotypes also led the CD3+CD56-NKG2C+ fraction.

The chain combines TRBV5-1 with TRBJ2-1; 10 bases are a match to TRBD2. Sample: CD4+ T cells sorted from blood. This TCR came from a woman in her late teens or twenties in good health. For the CDR3, the DNA is TGCGCCAGCGTACTAGCGGGGACCAATGAGCAGTTCTTC. Its translation: CASVLAGTNEQFF.